These 6 T cell receptor beta chains share one sample of origin, sequenced in a study of immune characterization of retroperitoneal liposarcoma. TCRdb reanalysed the PCR reads using MiXCR and keeps one entry per CDR3 protein. This table has under 2,500 distinct CDR3 sequences, around 21% appearing once. The sequenced material came from tumor tissue. Every receptor here comes from a male donor with retroperitoneal liposarcoma.

This rearrangement joins TRBV12-3 or TRBV12-4 to TRBJ1-2; no firm D call. With 4 bases removed from V and 5 bases from J, the gap between germline ends came to 14 bases. The CDR3 has 14 amino acids. CDR3 residues: CASSYLGPGYGYTF. The CDR3, as DNA: TGTGCCAGCAGTTACTTGGGTCCGGGGTATGGCTACACCTTC.

This clonotype is judged medium-sized. The chain is built from TRBV6-1 and TRBJ1-6; weak D call: TRBD1 (6 bases). The V end was cut by 11 bases, the J end by 7 bases, with 21 bases between. Germline CDR1 is MNHNS and CDR2 is SASEGT. This CDR3 comprises 15 residues. CDR3: CAGTQGAGGNSPLHF. The DNA of the CDR3 is TGTGCCGGAACACAGGGAGCGGGCGGGAATTCACCCCTCCACTTT.

By sample fraction, this clonotype is medium-sized. The V gene is TRBV6-1, the J gene TRBJ2-7; D unresolved. The CDR3 loop spans 13 amino acids. Trimming cost V 6 bases and J 2 bases, with 11 bases left between them. Germline V gives CDR1 MNHNS, CDR2 SASEGT. The CDR3 region has the DNA TGTGCCAGCAGACCCCATAGGACCTACGAGCAGTACTTC. It translates to CASRPHRTYEQYF.

This clonotype is labeled as large. The J gene is TRBJ2-1, the V gene TRBV7-2; 7 nucleotides match TRBD2. The better agreement between TRBJ2-7 and the DNA end casts doubt on the J call. The germline V gene encodes CDR1 SGHTA and CDR2 FQGNSA. This CDR3 spans 14 amino acids. CDR3 in amino acids: CASSLDPSGYEQYF. The CDR3 nucleotides are TGTGCCAGCAGCTTAGATCCTAGCGGCTACGAGCAGTACTTC.

This clonotype is categorized as medium-sized. The gene calls are TRBV7-6 and TRBJ2-1, with TRBD1 matching over 11 bases. The CDR3 totals 16 residues. CDR1 and CDR2 (germline): SGHVS, FNYEAQ. V trimming: 5 bases; J trimming: 6 bases; junction bases outside the gene matches: 9. For the CDR3, the DNA is TGTGCCAGCAGCCCAAGGCCGGGACAGGGGGGCAATGAGCAGTTCTTC. Translation gives CASSPRPGQGGNEQFF.

This clonotype is termed medium-sized (0.01 to 0.1%). The chain uses TRBV6-1 and TRBJ2-1; 15 nucleotides align to TRBD2. The V and J ends lost 4 bases and 13 bases, in that order; junction bases with no gene match: 8. The germline V gene has CDR1 MNHNS and CDR2 SASEGT. The length of the CDR3 is 15 residues. CDR3 sequence (DNA): TGTGCCAGCAGTGGGACTAGCGGGGGGGCAGAGACCCAGTTCTTC. Translating it yields CASSGTSGGAETQFF.